The 8 T cell receptor beta chains listed next were all sequenced from one sample in a study of blood T cell repertoires in COVID-19 (dated by TCRdb to 2020 to 2022). The protocol used for the library was the immunoSEQ multiplex PCR assay. The table comes from immuneACCESS by way of TCRdb, which keeps in-frame sequences with V and J called. Part of the clones is missing from these tables; in studies checked, under half for an unresolved V gene and the rest for unknown reasons. For this sample the table gives about 35,000 clones, of which around four fifths were detected only once. The top ten hold about 3.3% of the sample. Sequenced input: peripheral blood. The receptors originated from a man between 45 and 60 years old with acute or convalescent COVID-19.

The V gene is TRBV9, the J gene TRBJ2-3; D is unresolved. V shed 0 bases and J shed 0 bases, with 8 bases lying between them. The CDR3 contains 15 residues. Germline V gene sequence: CDR1 SGDLS, CDR2 YYNGEE. CDR3 loop: CASSVDGFSTDTQYF. CDR3 DNA sequence: TGTGCCAGCAGCGTAGATGGCTTTAGCACAGATACGCAGTATTTT.

The chain carries TRBV3-1 (or the pseudogene TRBV3-2) and TRBJ1-1; TRBD1 matches at 8 bases. This CDR3 region has 16 residues. The germline CDR1 and CDR2 sequences are LGHDT and YNNKEL (reference sequence). Trimming took 5 bases from V and 1 from J; bases not matched to a gene: 9. CDR3 DNA: TGTGCCAGCAGCGTAGGAGCAGGGGGCCCGAACACTGAAGCTTTCTTT. Protein: CASSVGAGGPNTEAFF.

This chain connects TRBV19 to TRBJ2-3; D is perhaps TRBD1 (5 bases). Germline-derived CDR1 and CDR2 are LNHDA and SQIVND (reference sequence). Trimming removed 6 bases from V and 0 bases from J, with 16 bases in between. The CDR3 length is 16 residues. The CDR3 protein is CASRSQGDISTDTQYF. The CDR3 nucleotides are TGTGCCAGTAGAAGTCAAGGGGATATTAGCACAGATACGCAGTATTTT. Complete variable domain (other parts from reference TRBV19 and TRBJ2-3): DGGITQSPKYLFRKEGQNVTLSCEQNLNHDAMYWYRQDPGQGLRLIYYSQIVNDFQKGDIAEGYSVSREKKESFPLTVTSAQKNPTAFYLCASRSQGDISTDTQYFGPGTRLTVL.

This chain uses TRBV9 with TRBJ2-5; TRBD2 aligns across 12 bases. The CDR3 covers 15 residues. With 4 bases clipped from V and 5 bases from J, the junction kept 6 bases outside the gene matches. Per germline, CDR1 SGDLS and CDR2 YYNGEE. The CDR3 DNA reads as TGTGCCAGCAGCCCCCGGACTAGCGGGGTTGAGACCCAGTACTTC. Its translation is CASSPRTSGVETQYF.

This rearrangement joins TRBV5-5 to TRBJ2-2, with D perhaps matching TRBD1 (6 bases). Trimming shortened V by 4 bases and J by 4 bases, and 20 bases separated the two germline ends. The CDR3 has 17 amino acids. Germline lookup yields CDR1 SGHKS and CDR2 YYEKEE (reference sequence). CDR3 nucleotide sequence: TGTGCCAGCAGCCCCAGATTAGAGGGGGATGGCACCGGGGAGCTGTTTTTT. Translating it yields CASSPRLEGDGTGELFF.

In the case of this clone: Different DNA sequences within this sample yield the same CDR3. The J gene is TRBJ1-1, the V gene TRBV2, with 7 positions matching TRBD1. The CDR3 has 14 amino acids. V trimming: 4 bases; J trimming: 2 bases; junction bases outside the gene matches: 4. The germline V gene has CDR1 SNHLY and CDR2 FYNNEI. The CDR3 DNA is TGTGCCAGCAGTGTCGACAGGGTCAACACTGAAGCTTTCTTT. Its translation is CASSVDRVNTEAFF.

The chain links TRBV7-2 to TRBJ2-7; TRBD2 might be the D (6 bases). V was cut by 5 bases and J by 7 bases, with 18 bases left in between. Germline V gene lookup returns CDR1 SGHTA and CDR2 FQGNSA. This CDR3 comprises 14 residues. The CDR3 DNA reads as TGTGCCAGCAGCCAACAACGGACTACTCTTGAGCAGTACTTC. This encodes CASSQQRTTLEQYF. The full variable domain, completed using reference TRBV7-2 and TRBJ2-7, is GAGVSQSPSNKVTEKGKDVELRCDPISGHTALYWYRQSLGQGLEFLIYFQGNSAPDKSGLPSDRFSAERTGGSVSTLTIQRTQQEDSAVYLCASSQQRTTLEQYFGPGTRLTVT.

J is TRBJ2-2 and V is TRBV7-9; 9 bases align to TRBD2. V shed 4 bases, J shed 3 bases, and the junction held 9 bases outside the gene matches. Per germline, CDR1 SEHNR and CDR2 FQNEAQ (reference sequence). There are 17 residues in the CDR3. In DNA form, the CDR3 reads TGTGCCAGCAGCTGGGCTGCGGGGGGGGTCGACACCGGGGAGCTGTTTTTT. Its protein is CASSWAAGGVDTGELFF.